One and the same sample provided the 22 T cell receptor beta chains below, sequenced in a study of cytomegalovirus exposure and HLA in healthy donors. PCR used 60 Vbeta primers and 13 Jbeta primers. Here immunoSEQ multiplex PCR was the method, and the copy in TCRdb shows in-frame clones only, minus some. Of about 120,000 clones listed, around four fifths are singletons. The sample comprised PBMCs. These receptors were obtained from a woman aged 55-69 years in good health and CMV-seropositive.

This chain uses TRBV6-6 with TRBJ2-2, with 8 bases fitting TRBD2. Germline lookup yields CDR1 MNHNY and CDR2 SVGAGI (reference sequence). V dropped 6 bases and J dropped 0; count of bases not matched to a gene: 3. There are 15 residues in the CDR3. The CDR3 spells CASRVTSANTGELFF. CDR3 sequence (DNA): TGTGCCAGCAGGGTGACTAGCGCGAACACCGGGGAGCTGTTTTTT.

The chain links TRBV7-9 to TRBJ1-1; TRBD1 is a possible D gene (5 bases). CDR3 length equals 14 residues. V shed 5 bases and J shed 4 bases, with 14 bases lying between them. CDR1 and CDR2 (germline): SEHNR, FQNEAQ (reference sequence). DNA for the CDR3: TGTGCCAGCAGCGTCGGGGGGGAAGTCACTGAAGCTTTCTTT. It encodes CASSVGGEVTEAFF.

The J gene is TRBJ2-5, the V gene TRBV5-1; 12 bases align to TRBD1. V lost 4 bases, J lost 5 bases, and 21 bases stayed unmatched. CDR1 and CDR2 from the germline V gene are SGHRS and YFSETQ. The CDR3 has 20 amino acids. CDR3 bases: TGCGCCAGCAGCCAGGGACAGGGGGCGTCGGGCTCAGGGTTTTGGGAGACCCAGTACTTC. It yields the protein CASSQGQGASGSGFWETQYF.

This chain links TRBV5-1 with TRBJ2-5; D is perhaps TRBD1 (6 bases). The last part of the DNA fits TRBJ2-7 better; the J call may be wrong. CDR1 SGHRS and CDR2 YFSETQ come from the germline V gene. The CDR3 is made up of 13 amino acids. CDR3 region: CASSLYRAYEQYF. In DNA, the CDR3 is TGCGCCAGCAGCTTGTACAGGGCCTACGAGCAGTACTTC.

V usage is TRBV4-2 and J usage is TRBJ2-3; no clear D gene. Germline V gene sequence: CDR1 LGHNA, CDR2 YNFKEQ. V lost 1 base, J lost 0 bases, and 8 bases lay in between. CDR3 length equals 15 residues. This CDR3 is CASSQVAGSTDTQYF. The DNA of the CDR3 is TGTGCCAGCAGCCAAGTAGCCGGGAGCACAGATACGCAGTATTTT.

This clone was seen a few times. J is TRBJ2-1 and V is TRBV5-1; no clear D gene. This CDR3 spans 15 amino acids. The germline CDR1 and CDR2 sequences are SGHRS and YFSETQ. Trimming took 1 base from V and 5 from J, leaving 13 bases between them. CDR3 in amino acids: CASSLYGGENNEQFF. CDR3 coding DNA: TGCGCCAGCAGCTTGTACGGCGGAGAGAACAATGAGCAGTTCTTC.

The chain couples TRBV6-6 to TRBJ1-1, with TRBD1 matching over 12 bases. Germline CDR1 MNHNY, CDR2 SVGAGI (reference sequence). The junction had 2 bases not matched to a gene; V was cut back by 5 bases and J by 1 base. CDR3 length equals 15 residues. The CDR3 loop reads CASSGTGGWNTEAFF. The CDR3 DNA reads TGTGCCAGCAGTGGGACAGGGGGCTGGAACACTGAAGCTTTCTTT.

V usage is TRBV19 and J usage is TRBJ2-7; D is ambiguous. Germline CDR1 reads LNHDA; CDR2 reads SQIVND (reference sequence). Trimming took off 3 bases at V and 4 bases at J, with 16 bases between the two ends. This CDR3 region has 15 residues. CDR3 nucleotide sequence: TGTGCCAGTAGTATGTTACCAGACTCTCGATACGAGCAGTACTTC. This encodes CASSMLPDSRYEQYF.

The chain employs TRBV5-1 and TRBJ1-1; D possibly corresponds to TRBD1 (6 bases). CDR3 length equals 14 residues. Germline V lookup: CDR1 SGHRS, CDR2 YFSETQ. The V and J ends lost 4 bases and 1 base respectively, with 11 bases between them. The CDR3 reads CASSIRTANTEAFF. CDR3 coding DNA: TGCGCCAGCAGCATTAGGACAGCGAACACTGAAGCTTTCTTT.

This clone was seen just once. The V gene is TRBV18, the J gene TRBJ2-1; 7 nucleotides match TRBD2. Germline lookup yields CDR1 KGHSH and CDR2 LQKENI. Unmatched junction bases numbered 6, after V lost 0 bases and J lost 4 bases. The CDR3 totals 16 residues. CDR3 amino acids: CASSPPASGGYNEQFF. For the CDR3, the DNA is TGTGCCAGCTCACCACCGGCTAGCGGAGGGTACAATGAGCAGTTCTTC.

This clone was recorded a few times. The gene calls are TRBV29-1 and TRBJ1-3; 7 bases line up with TRBD1. Germline assignment: CDR1 SQVTM and CDR2 ANQGSEA. V gave up 7 bases and J gave up 7 bases; unmatched junction bases: 7. This CDR3 has 12 amino acids. CDR3 loop: CSGRDSGNTIYF. The CDR3 nucleotides are TGCAGCGGAAGGGACAGCGGTAACACCATATATTTT. The full variable domain, completed using reference TRBV29-1 and TRBJ1-3, is SAVISQKPSRDICQRGTSLTIQCQVDSQVTMMFWYRQQPGQSLTLIATANQGSEATYESGFVIDKFPISRPNLTFSTLTVSNMSPEDSSIYLCSGRDSGNTIYFGEGSWLTVV.

The V gene is TRBV19, the J gene TRBJ2-1, with 7 bases identical to TRBD2. The CDR3 length is 14 residues. From germline, CDR1 is LNHDA and CDR2 SQIVND (reference sequence). J lost 6 bases, V lost 6 bases, and 8 bases had no gene match. The CDR3 spells CASRVMGGGNEQFF. DNA for the CDR3: TGTGCCAGTAGAGTTATGGGGGGGGGCAATGAGCAGTTCTTC.

The chain employs TRBV4-1 and TRBJ2-6, with 10 bases aligning to TRBD2. The CDR3 has 19 residues. Germline trimming cut 0 bases from V and 0 bases from J; bases unmatched to any gene: 5. Germline V gene data show CDR1 as MGHRA and CDR2 as YSYEKL. The CDR3 here is CASSQDRLAGLSGANVLTF. The CDR3 nucleotides read TGCGCCAGCAGCCAAGATAGACTAGCGGGCCTCTCTGGGGCCAACGTCCTGACTTTC.

This clone was detected only once. The rearrangement uses TRBV5-1 and TRBJ1-1; a possible D gene is TRBD1 (5 bases). Germline V gene data show CDR1 as SGHRS and CDR2 as YFSETQ. This CDR3 has 14 amino acids. V shed 4 bases and J shed 1 base, with 11 bases lying between them. For the CDR3, the DNA is TGCGCCAGCAGCCCTCAGGGCGCGAACACTGAAGCTTTCTTT. Translated, it gives CASSPQGANTEAFF.

The chain's CDR3 is CASSSSGTGLDEQYF. The CDR3 DNA is TGTGCCAGCAGTTCCTCCGGGACAGGGCTGGACGAGCAGTACTTC. The genes are TRBV28 and TRBJ2-7; TRBD1 matches 9 bases. The germline V gene encodes CDR1 MDHEN and CDR2 SYDVKM. The CDR3 sequence is 15 residues long. V trimming: 4 bases; J trimming: 5 bases; junction bases outside the gene matches: 9.

This chain connects TRBV12-5 to TRBJ2-5; D is perhaps TRBD2 (5 bases). CDR3 length equals 10 residues. CDR1 is LGHNT and CDR2 is FRNRAP in the germline V gene. With 2 bases removed from V and 11 bases from J, the gap between germline ends came to 6 bases. CDR3 amino acids: CASGLSGQYF. CDR3 DNA: TGTGCTAGTGGTTTGTCGGGGCAGTACTTC.

The V gene is TRBV4-1, the J gene TRBJ1-1; the match to TRBD1 covers 9 bases. The V and J ends lost 1 base and 3 bases, in that order; junction bases with no gene match: 6. The CDR3 covers 16 residues. Germline V gives CDR1 MGHRA, CDR2 YSYEKL. In DNA, the CDR3 is TGCGCCAGCAGCCAAGTGGGGACAGGGTGGGACACTGAAGCTTTCTTT. Translated, it gives CASSQVGTGWDTEAFF.

The CDR3 spells CASSPPGRVEQFF. The CDR3 DNA sequence: TGTGCCAGCAGTCCCCCCGGGAGAGTCGAGCAGTTCTTC. This chain joins TRBV6-5 and TRBJ2-1, with D maybe TRBD2 (6 bases). The CDR3 sequence is 13 residues long. From germline, CDR1 is MNHEY and CDR2 SVGAGI. Trimming left V 5 bases short and J 10 bases short, with 15 bases between.

This clone was recorded once. The chain joins TRBV27 to TRBJ1-1; 10 bases match TRBD1. CDR3 length: 14 residues. J lost 3 bases, V lost 2 bases, and 0 bases had no gene match. Germline CDR1 MNHEY, CDR2 SMNVEV (reference sequence). Here the CDR3 DNA reads TGTGCCAGCAGTTTAGGACAGGGGGACACTGAAGCTTTCTTT. It specifies CASSLGQGDTEAFF.

This clone was counted a few times. The chain couples TRBV30 to TRBJ1-1; no reliable D call. The CDR3 is 13 residues long. The germline V and J ends were trimmed by 2 bases and 0 bases, with 7 bases remaining between them. Germline values: CDR1 GTSNPN, CDR2 SVGIG (reference sequence). CDR3 nucleotide sequence: TGTGCCTGGAGTTACAACCTGAACACTGAAGCTTTCTTT. Translation gives CAWSYNLNTEAFF.

The chain carries TRBV27 and TRBJ1-4; TRBD1 matches at 7 bases. CDR1 is MNHEY, CDR2 SMNVEV, per germline (reference sequence). The CDR3 is 14 residues long. J lost 3 bases, V lost 6 bases, and 4 bases had no gene match. The CDR3 spells CASSPGQPNEKLFF. CDR3 DNA sequence: TGTGCCAGCAGCCCGGGACAGCCTAATGAAAAACTGTTTTTT.

This clone was seen just once. CDR3: CASSEGRGAGYTF. The CDR3 region has the DNA TGTGCCAGCAGTGAAGGACGGGGGGCTGGCTACACCTTC. V and J are TRBV2 and TRBJ1-2; possible D gene TRBD1, 6 bases. The V and J ends lost 1 base and 7 bases respectively, with 10 bases between them. CDR3 length: 13 amino acids. Germline loops: CDR1 SNHLY, CDR2 FYNNEI. Combining the CDR3 with reference TRBV2 and TRBJ1-2 gives the whole variable domain EPEVTQTPSHQVTQMGQEVILRCVPISNHLYFYWYRQILGQKVEFLVSFYNNEISEKSEIFDDQFSVERPDGSNFTLKIRSTKLEDSAMYFCASSEGRGAGYTFGSGTRLTVV.